One sample yielded the 25 T cell receptor beta chains listed below, sequenced in a study of cytomegalovirus exposure and HLA in healthy donors (dated by TCRdb to about 2017). Library preparation employed the immunoSEQ multiplex PCR assay. A mixture of 60 forward primers for TCR Vbeta segments and 13 reverse primers for TCR Jbeta segments was used in the multiplex PCR. In its TCRdb copy, this immuneACCESS table keeps in-frame sequences only and misses some clones. Where compared with another copy, unresolved V genes explain less than half of these, and the others have no known cause. The sample's own table lists around 130,000 clones. The ten largest clonotypes hold around 1.5% of the sample. What was sequenced was PBMCs. These receptors were collected from a woman between 40 and 55 years old in good health and CMV-seronegative.

The V call is TRBV29-1, the J call TRBJ1-2; D is unclear. This CDR3 has 15 amino acids. Trimming cost V 0 bases and J 0 bases, with 11 bases left between them. CDR1 SQVTM and CDR2 ANQGSEA come from the germline V gene. The CDR3 coding sequence is TGCAGCGTTGAAGAGACTATCACTACTAACTATGGCTACACCTTC. Protein sequence: CSVEETITTNYGYTF.

The chain carries TRBV5-6 and TRBJ2-3; 8 bases line up with TRBD1. The CDR3 loop spans 14 amino acids. Per the germline V gene, CDR1 is SGHDT and CDR2 is YYEEEE. V lost 3 bases to trimming and J lost 1 base; unmatched junction nucleotides: 1. DNA for the CDR3: TGTGCCAGCAGCTGGGGACAGGGCACAGATACGCAGTATTTT. Encoded protein: CASSWGQGTDTQYF. Supplemented by reference TRBV5-6 and TRBJ2-3, the full variable domain reads DAGVTQSPTHLIKTRGQQVTLRCSPKSGHDTVSWYQQALGQGPQFIFQYYEEEERQRGNFPDRFSGHQFPNYSSELNVNALLLGDSALYLCASSWGQGTDTQYFGPGTRLTVL.

This chain uses TRBV27 with TRBJ1-1; 9 bases map to TRBD1. Germline CDR1 and CDR2: MNHEY and SMNVEV (reference sequence). V dropped 5 bases and J dropped 1; count of bases not matched to a gene: 5. This CDR3 spans 15 amino acids. In nucleotides, the CDR3 is TGTGCCAGCAGTCAGGACAGGGGAGGGAACACTGAAGCTTTCTTT. Its translation is CASSQDRGGNTEAFF.

The V call is TRBV4-2, the J call TRBJ1-1, with D maybe TRBD1 (5 bases). Germline CDR1 and CDR2: LGHNA and YNFKEQ. The ends were cut back, 0 bases at V and 0 bases at J, with 8 bases in the middle. The CDR3 runs 15 residues. The CDR3 sequence: CASSQETVVNTEAFF. Written as DNA, the CDR3 is TGTGCCAGCAGCCAAGAGACAGTGGTGAACACTGAAGCTTTCTTT.

The chain uses TRBV7-6 and TRBJ2-2; 9 bases fit TRBD1. Germline-derived CDR1 and CDR2 are SGHVS and FNYEAQ. The J segment lost 6 bases and the V segment lost 5 bases, leaving 10 bases of the junction unmatched. There are 16 residues in the CDR3. CDR3 residues: CASSPTGQGRAGELFF. As DNA, the CDR3 is TGTGCCAGCAGCCCTACTGGACAGGGGAGGGCCGGGGAGCTGTTTTTT.

The chain carries TRBV6-5 and TRBJ1-1; unclear D gene. The CDR3 is 12 residues long. Germline assignment: CDR1 MNHEY and CDR2 SVGAGI. The V end was cut by 9 bases, the J end by 0 bases, with 8 bases between. CDR3: CASNTLNTEAFF. CDR3 in DNA: TGTGCCAGTAATACACTGAACACTGAAGCTTTCTTT.

This sequence joins TRBV19 and TRBJ1-4, with 10 bases matching TRBD1. Germline lookup yields CDR1 LNHDA and CDR2 SQIVND (reference sequence). The CDR3 extends over 15 amino acids. V lost 5 bases, J lost 0 bases, and 0 bases stayed unmatched. The CDR3 sequence is CASSGQGATNEKLFF. The CDR3 coding sequence is TGTGCCAGTAGTGGACAGGGGGCAACTAATGAAAAACTGTTTTTT.

This chain joins TRBV2 and TRBJ1-5; tentatively, D is TRBD1 (5 bases). The CDR3 runs 15 residues. The ends were cut back, 5 bases at V and 5 bases at J, with 16 bases in the middle. Per germline, CDR1 SNHLY and CDR2 FYNNEI. The CDR3 loop is CASSLRGAGDQPQHF. The CDR3 DNA is TGTGCCAGCAGTCTTAGGGGAGCGGGGGATCAGCCCCAGCATTTT.

The chain is built from TRBV7-9 and TRBJ1-4; D perhaps matches TRBD1 (5 bases). This CDR3 is built from 15 residues. V lost 5 bases to trimming and J lost 0 bases, with 10 bases between them. Germline CDR1 SEHNR, CDR2 FQNEAQ (reference sequence). The CDR3 here is CASSPVQATNEKLFF. In DNA, the CDR3 is TGTGCCAGCAGCCCAGTACAGGCAACTAATGAAAAACTGTTTTTT.

The chain has TRBV19 and TRBJ1-2; unclear D gene. Germline V gene lookup returns CDR1 LNHDA and CDR2 SQIVND (reference sequence). The germline V and J ends were trimmed by 5 bases and 1 base, with 14 bases remaining between them. This CDR3 region has 15 residues. CDR3 protein: CASSPRQGLNYGYTF. CDR3 DNA sequence: TGTGCCAGTAGTCCCAGACAAGGCCTTAACTATGGCTACACCTTC.

The chain employs TRBV27 and TRBJ1-3; D is possibly TRBD1 (5 bases). CDR3 length equals 13 residues. The germline V gene encodes CDR1 MNHEY and CDR2 SMNVEV (reference sequence). Trimming removed 4 bases at V and 4 bases at J, with 8 bases between. CDR3 nucleotides: TGTGCCAGCAGTTCAGGGTCCGGAAACACCATATATTTT. It is translated as CASSSGSGNTIYF.

The chain recombines TRBV10-1 with TRBJ1-2, with TRBD1 matching 9 bases. The junction had 28 bases not matched to a gene; V was cut back by 4 bases and J by 10 bases. Germline V CDR1 and CDR2: WNHNN, SYGVQD (reference sequence). This CDR3 region has 20 residues. The DNA for the CDR3 is TGCGCCAGCAGTGGATTGGACAGGGGCCGCCCGATCCCCAGGACTTTAATCTACACCTTC. Amino acid sequence: CASSGLDRGRPIPRTLIYTF.

The chain uses TRBV6-5 and TRBJ1-1, with a tentative D call TRBD1 (5 bases). Germline-derived CDR1 and CDR2 are MNHEY and SVGAGI. V lost 7 bases and J 11 bases, leaving 14 bases between the germline ends. The CDR3 runs to 11 residues. The CDR3 reads CASTQGLAAFF. The DNA of the CDR3 is TGTGCCAGCACCCAGGGTTTGGCCGCTTTCTTT.

V is TRBV18 and J is TRBJ1-1; the D gene is possibly TRBD1 (5 bases). CDR1 is KGHSH and CDR2 is LQKENI in the germline V gene. V was trimmed by 0 bases and J by 1 base, leaving 12 bases between them. CDR3 length: 16 residues. DNA of the CDR3: TGTGCCAGCTCACCACCCACAGGCGGGGGGAACACTGAAGCTTTCTTT. This encodes CASSPPTGGGNTEAFF.

The V and J genes are TRBV7-3 and TRBJ1-6; 7 nucleotides match TRBD1. Losses at the gene ends were 4 bases for V and 10 bases for J; bases not matched to a gene: 4. The germline V gene encodes CDR1 SGHTA and CDR2 FQGTGA. There are 13 residues in the CDR3. The CDR3 sequence: CASSSSGGSPLHF. CDR3 coding DNA: TGTGCCAGCAGCTCATCAGGGGGGTCACCCCTCCACTTT. The full variable domain, with the rest looked up from reference TRBV7-3 and TRBJ1-6, is GAGVSQTPSNKVTEKGKYVELRCDPISGHTALYWYRQSLGQGPEFLIYFQGTGAADDSGLPNDRFFAVRPEGSVSTLKIQRTERGDSAVYLCASSSSGGSPLHFGNGTRLTVT.

V usage is TRBV2 and J usage is TRBJ2-6; maybe TRBD2 (5 bases). CDR3 size: 14 residues. V lost 8 bases to trimming and J lost 0 bases, with 8 bases between them. Germline V gene sequence: CDR1 SNHLY, CDR2 FYNNEI. CDR3 DNA: TGTGCCAGCTTGAGGGACTCTGGGGCCAACGTCCTGACTTTC. Its protein product is CASLRDSGANVLTF.

The chain's CDR3 is CASSLVREAEAFF. The CDR3 region has the DNA TGTGCCAGCAGCTTAGTTAGGGAGGCTGAAGCTTTCTTT. This chain links TRBV7-8 with TRBJ1-1; D call uncertain. Germline loops: CDR1 SGHVS, CDR2 FQNEAQ. Trimming stripped 1 base from V and 6 bases from J, with 9 bases between. The CDR3 length is 13 residues.

The J gene is TRBJ1-2, the V gene TRBV20-1; D unresolved. The germline V and J ends were trimmed by 1 base and 8 bases, with 8 bases remaining between them. The CDR3 consists of 11 residues. The germline CDR1 and CDR2 sequences are DFQATT and SNEGSKA (reference sequence). CDR3 region: CSARAAGGYTF. The CDR3 DNA reads TGCAGTGCTAGAGCGGCGGGCGGCTACACCTTC.

The V call is TRBV9, the J call TRBJ2-3; a weak D match, TRBD2 (5 bases). V was clipped by 4 bases and J by 4 bases, with 10 bases between them. CDR3 length: 13 amino acids. Germline loops: CDR1 SGDLS, CDR2 YYNGEE. The CDR3 loop is CASSPGVADTQYF. The DNA of the CDR3 is TGTGCCAGCAGCCCCGGGGTGGCAGATACGCAGTATTTT. Supplemented by reference TRBV9 and TRBJ2-3, the full variable domain reads DSGVTQTPKHLITATGQRVTLRCSPRSGDLSVYWYQQSLDQGLQFLIQYYNGEERAKGNILERFSAQQFPDLHSELNLSSLELGDSALYFCASSPGVADTQYFGPGTRLTVL.

The chain is built from TRBV28 and TRBJ2-7; a possible D gene is TRBD2 (6 bases). Deletions cut 3 bases from V and 9 bases from J, with 18 bases between. The CDR3 runs to 14 residues. Germline CDR1 MDHEN, CDR2 SYDVKM. In DNA, the CDR3 is TGTGCCAGCAGTTTGGAGGGGCGCGGTAGTGGGCAGTACTTC. Its protein is CASSLEGRGSGQYF.

V is TRBV5-1 and J is TRBJ2-1; the match to TRBD2 covers 10 bases. The V and J ends lost 4 bases and 6 bases, in that order; junction bases with no gene match: 10. The germline V gene has CDR1 SGHRS and CDR2 YFSETQ. This CDR3 contains 16 residues. In DNA form, the CDR3 reads TGCGCCAGCAGCGAAGGAACTAGCGGGGCGGTCAATGAGCAGTTCTTC. This translates into CASSEGTSGAVNEQFF.

The rearrangement uses TRBV16 and TRBJ1-2; TRBD1 aligns across 10 bases. Germline V gene sequence: CDR1 KGHSY, CDR2 FQNENV. The CDR3 loop spans 17 amino acids. Trimming took 1 base from V and 0 from J; bases not matched to a gene: 5. The CDR3 DNA sequence: TGTGCCAGCAGCCAATTTTCGGGACAGGGGACTAACTATGGCTACACCTTC. Amino acids: CASSQFSGQGTNYGYTF. The whole variable domain, remainder taken from reference TRBV16 and TRBJ1-2, is GEEVAQTPKHLVRGEGQKAKLYCAPIKGHSYVFWYQQVLKNEFKFLISFQNENVFDETGMPKERFSAKCLPNSPCSLEIQATKLEDSAVYFCASSQFSGQGTNYGYTFGSGTRLTVV.

V usage is TRBV7-2 and J usage is TRBJ1-2; D is possibly TRBD1 (6 bases). Germline V lookup: CDR1 SGHTA, CDR2 FQGNSA. The V and J ends lost 4 bases and 4 bases respectively, with 13 bases between them. There are 14 residues in the CDR3. CDR3 protein: CASSSPTGVYGYTF. As DNA, the CDR3 is TGTGCCAGCAGCTCACCGACAGGTGTCTATGGCTACACCTTC.

The rearrangement uses TRBV4-3 and TRBJ1-6, with D possibly TRBD1 on 5 matching bases. Germline values: CDR1 LGHNA, CDR2 YSLEER. The V and J ends lost 5 bases and 9 bases respectively, with 20 bases between them. This CDR3 spans 16 amino acids. The CDR3 sequence: CASSNGQVLTTSPLHF. CDR3 bases: TGCGCCAGCAGCAACGGACAAGTGCTAACGACTTCACCCCTCCACTTT.

The chain couples TRBV21-1 to TRBJ1-1. TRBV21-1 has pseudogene status. The CDR3 is 13 residues long. The CDR3 DNA sequence: TGTGCCAGCAGCAAAGTTGAGAATGCTGAAGCTTTCTTT. This translates into CASSKVENAEAFF.